These 25 T cell receptor beta chains came from one sample sequenced in a study of T cell changes during pregnancy in multiple sclerosis. Sequenced by immunoSEQ multiplex PCR; TCRdb stores in-frame clones only, minus some. The sample holds 40,000 or so clones; 90% are singletons and the top ten take over 8%. The source was CD8+ T cells from peripheral blood mononuclear cells, collected in the first trimester of pregnancy. Every receptor here comes from a female donor with multiple sclerosis, enrolled in a pregnancy study.

The chain combines TRBV19 with TRBJ2-7; possible D gene TRBD2, 5 bases. This CDR3 contains 14 residues. Germline values: CDR1 LNHDA, CDR2 SQIVND (reference sequence). Between the trimmed V and J ends, which lost 2 bases and 0 bases, there was a span of 8 bases. CDR3 residues: CASSIYGSSYEQYF. The DNA for the CDR3 is TGTGCCAGTAGTATATATGGGAGCTCCTACGAGCAGTACTTC.

The rearrangement links TRBV10-3 to TRBJ1-1, with D possibly TRBD1 on 5 matching bases. Germline V CDR1 and CDR2: ENHRY, SYGVKD. The germline V and J ends were trimmed by 10 bases and 1 base, with 16 bases remaining between them. The CDR3 consists of 14 residues. CDR3 DNA: TGTGCCACCTTTATGACAGAAAGGAACACTGAAGCTTTCTTT. Protein: CATFMTERNTEAFF.

The chain couples TRBV15 to TRBJ1-1; perhaps TRBD1 as D (6 bases). Trimming removed 5 bases at V and 2 bases at J, with 24 bases between. The CDR3 has 18 residues. In germline, CDR1 is LNHNV, CDR2 YYDKDF (reference sequence). The CDR3 loop is CATSLTARDKGKNTEAFF. CDR3 DNA sequence: TGTGCCACCAGCTTAACTGCCCGGGACAAGGGAAAAAACACTGAAGCTTTCTTT.

The rearrangement links TRBV7-2 to TRBJ2-7; D not resolved. This CDR3 comprises 14 residues. Germline loops: CDR1 SGHTA, CDR2 FQGNSA. V gave up 1 base and J gave up 2 bases, with 9 bases separating them. In nucleotides, the CDR3 is TGTGCCAGCAGCTTAGGTGCCGGAGCCTACGAGCAGTACTTC. Translating gives CASSLGAGAYEQYF.

The rearrangement joins TRBV19 to TRBJ2-5; D unclear. Deletions cut 4 bases from V and 5 bases from J, with 14 bases between. The CDR3 extends over 14 amino acids. Germline values: CDR1 LNHDA, CDR2 SQIVND (reference sequence). For the CDR3, the DNA is TGTGCCAGTAGTAGATATATTATCTACGAGACCCAGTACTTC. Encoded protein: CASSRYIIYETQYF.

The chain joins TRBV14 to TRBJ2-1, with 11 nucleotides matching TRBD2. There are 14 residues in the CDR3. CDR1 and CDR2 from the germline V gene are SGHDN and FVKESK. The V and J ends lost 4 bases and 9 bases, in that order; junction bases with no gene match: 5. The CDR3 region is CASSPGLAEGEQFF. As DNA, the CDR3 is TGTGCCAGCAGCCCGGGACTAGCGGAAGGTGAGCAGTTCTTC.

V gene TRBV19 combines with J gene TRBJ2-1; unclear D gene. Germline V gene lookup returns CDR1 LNHDA and CDR2 SQIVND (reference sequence). CDR3 length equals 12 residues. V was shortened by 6 bases and J by 3 bases, with 6 bases between the two germline ends. The CDR3 is CASRTGYNEQFF. The CDR3 coding sequence is TGTGCCAGTAGAACTGGCTACAATGAGCAGTTCTTC.

V usage is TRBV9 and J usage is TRBJ2-2; 11 positions match TRBD2. Germline CDR1 SGDLS, CDR2 YYNGEE. The CDR3 is 16 residues long. The V segment lost 3 bases and the J segment 7 bases; nucleotides outside the gene matches: 8. CDR3 coding DNA: TGTGCCAGCAGCGCCCAACTAGCGGGGGTTTACGGGGAGCTGTTTTTT. It specifies CASSAQLAGVYGELFF.

The V call is TRBV10-2, the J call TRBJ1-1; 12 bases agree with TRBD1. The CDR3 totals 16 residues. With V trimmed by 4 bases and J by 4 bases, 7 bases remained unmatched. Germline V gives CDR1 WSHSY, CDR2 SAAADI. The DNA for the CDR3 is TGCGCCAGCAGTGGGGGGACAGGGGGCATGGGCACTGAAGCTTTCTTT. Its translation: CASSGGTGGMGTEAFF.

The rearrangement links TRBV25-1 to TRBJ2-2; D possibly corresponds to TRBD2 (5 bases). CDR1 is MGHDK and CDR2 is SYGVNS in the germline V gene. V lost 4 bases to trimming and J lost 1 base, with 16 bases between them. The CDR3 consists of 17 residues. CDR3 sequence (DNA): TGTGCCAGCAGTGGTTTTCGGATAGCGTGGAACACCGGGGAGCTGTTTTTT. It codes for CASSGFRIAWNTGELFF.

V usage is TRBV5-1 and J usage is TRBJ1-1; 8 nucleotides match TRBD1. The CDR3 has 15 amino acids. The J segment lost 0 bases and the V segment lost 4 bases, leaving 5 bases of the junction unmatched. Germline loops: CDR1 SGHRS, CDR2 YFSETQ. The CDR3 loop is CASSHRQGMNTEAFF. CDR3 DNA sequence: TGCGCCAGCAGCCACCGACAGGGGATGAACACTGAAGCTTTCTTT.

A note on this clone: The sample holds other DNA sequences that translate to the same CDR3. The chain combines TRBV6-4 with TRBJ2-1, with 8 bases aligning to TRBD2. The CDR3 has 15 amino acids. V shed 2 bases, J shed 4 bases, and the junction held 4 bases outside the gene matches. Germline assignment: CDR1 MRHNA and CDR2 SNTAGT. In DNA form, the CDR3 reads TGTGCCAGCAGTGACGGGGCGGGAGGATACAATGAGCAGTTCTTC. Translated, it gives CASSDGAGGYNEQFF.

This sequence joins TRBV7-9 and TRBJ2-5; TRBD2 matches at 8 bases. V trimming: 5 bases; J trimming: 5 bases; junction bases outside the gene matches: 7. The CDR3 sequence is 14 residues long. Germline loops: CDR1 SEHNR, CDR2 FQNEAQ (reference sequence). CDR3 sequence (DNA): TGTGCCAGCAGCGAACGCGGGGGGTCGGAGACCCAGTACTTC. This translates into CASSERGGSETQYF. Full variable domain (outside the CDR3, taken from reference TRBV7-9 and TRBJ2-5): DTGVSQNPRHKITKRGQNVTFRCDPISEHNRLYWYRQTLGQGPEFLTYFQNEAQLEKSRLLSDRFSAERPKGSFSTLEIQRTEQGDSAMYLCASSERGGSETQYFGPGTRLLVL.

V usage is TRBV2 and J usage is TRBJ2-3, with D possibly being TRBD1 (6 bases). The CDR3 length is 18 residues. From germline, CDR1 is SNHLY and CDR2 FYNNEI. The V and J ends lost 7 bases and 6 bases respectively, with 29 bases between them. The CDR3 spells CASTRTAPPGVGEDTQYF. DNA of the CDR3: TGTGCCAGCACACGAACGGCCCCTCCAGGGGTGGGAGAGGATACGCAGTATTTT.

V gene TRBV11-3 combines with J gene TRBJ2-1, with 9 positions matching TRBD1. Germline V gene sequence: CDR1 SGHNT, CDR2 YENEEA. V dropped 4 bases and J dropped 7; count of bases not matched to a gene: 5. The CDR3 is made up of 14 amino acids. CDR3 sequence (DNA): TGTGCCAGCAGCTCACAGGGGGCTTTTAATGAGCAGTTCTTC. Protein: CASSSQGAFNEQFF.

The V gene is TRBV7-9, the J gene TRBJ2-7; weak D call: TRBD2 (6 bases). The CDR3 runs to 14 residues. Deletions cut 5 bases from V and 0 bases from J, with 11 bases between. CDR1 is SEHNR, CDR2 FQNEAQ, per germline (reference sequence). CDR3 sequence: CASSVYSGSYEQYF. The CDR3 region has the DNA TGTGCCAGCAGCGTGTATAGCGGCTCCTACGAGCAGTACTTC.

V is TRBV7-8 and J is TRBJ1-3; D perhaps matches TRBD1 (6 bases). CDR3 length: 16 amino acids. The germline gives CDR1 SGHVS, CDR2 FQNEAQ. V shed 6 bases and J shed 2 bases, with 17 bases lying between them. The CDR3 bases are TGTGCCAGCAGGGTCGACGGAAGGGGGACTGGAAACACCATATATTTT. Translated: CASRVDGRGTGNTIYF. Supplemented by reference TRBV7-8 and TRBJ1-3, the full variable domain reads GAGVSQSPRYKVAKRGQDVALRCDPISGHVSLFWYQQALGQGPEFLTYFQNEAQLDKSGLPSDRFFAERPEGSVSTLKIQRTQQEDSAVYLCASRVDGRGTGNTIYFGEGSWLTVV.

This chain links TRBV27 with TRBJ2-1, with TRBD2 matching over 10 bases. The CDR3 has 14 amino acids. Germline loops: CDR1 MNHEY, CDR2 SMNVEV (reference sequence). V was clipped by 11 bases and J by 4 bases; unmatched bases: 8. The CDR3 spells CASSLAGVYNEQFF. In nucleotides, the CDR3 is TGTGCCTCGAGCCTAGCGGGGGTTTACAATGAGCAGTTCTTC.

The chain is built from TRBV5-1 and TRBJ1-2; 10 nucleotides agree with TRBD1. The CDR3 spans 15 residues. V was clipped by 4 bases and J by 1 base; unmatched bases: 4. The germline gives CDR1 SGHRS, CDR2 YFSETQ. In DNA form, the CDR3 reads TGCGCCAGCAGCCGGGGGACAGGGGATAACTATGGCTACACCTTC. It specifies CASSRGTGDNYGYTF. Variable domain in full (rest from reference TRBV5-1 and TRBJ1-2): KAGVTQTPRYLIKTRGQQVTLSCSPISGHRSVSWYQQTPGQGLQFLFEYFSETQRNKGNFPGRFSGRQFSNSRSEMNVSTLELGDSALYLCASSRGTGDNYGYTFGSGTRLTVV.

The chain has TRBV10-2 and TRBJ2-4, with a weak D call TRBD2 (5 bases). In germline, CDR1 is WSHSY, CDR2 SAAADI. CDR3 size: 15 residues. V was shortened by 3 bases and J by 0 bases, with 9 bases between the two germline ends. The CDR3 region has the DNA TGCGCCAGCAGTGACCCTAGCCTAGCCAAAAACATTCAGTACTTC. It codes for CASSDPSLAKNIQYF.

The rearrangement uses TRBV11-2 and TRBJ1-5; possibly TRBD1 for D (6 bases). Trimming took 3 bases from V and 4 from J, leaving 13 bases between them. Germline V lookup: CDR1 SGHAT, CDR2 FQNNGV. The length of the CDR3 is 15 residues. The CDR3 spells CASSLGKGGNQPQHF. The CDR3 nucleotides are TGTGCCAGCAGCTTGGGAAAAGGGGGAAATCAGCCCCAGCATTTT. The variable domain in full, completed from reference TRBV11-2 and TRBJ1-5, reads EAGVAQSPRYKIIEKRQSVAFWCNPISGHATLYWYQQILGQGPKLLIQFQNNGVVDDSQLPKDRFSAERLKGVDSTLKIQPAKLEDSAVYLCASSLGKGGNQPQHFGDGTRLSIL.

This chain joins TRBV9 and TRBJ2-7; TRBD1 agrees at 9 bases. The CDR3 is made up of 15 amino acids. Germline loops: CDR1 SGDLS, CDR2 YYNGEE. V dropped 0 bases and J dropped 5; count of bases not matched to a gene: 6. Written as DNA, the CDR3 is TGTGCCAGCAGCGTAGCCCGGGACAGGGAAAACGAGCAGTACTTC. It codes for CASSVARDRENEQYF.

The chain is built from TRBV9 and TRBJ2-1; tentatively, D is TRBD1 (6 bases). The CDR3 totals 15 residues. Trimming took 3 bases from V and 0 from J, leaving 10 bases between them. Germline V gene data show CDR1 as SGDLS and CDR2 as YYNGEE. The chain's CDR3 is CASSGQGNSYNEQFF. The CDR3 bases are TGTGCCAGCAGCGGGCAGGGGAACTCCTACAATGAGCAGTTCTTC.

This clone was recorded only once. This chain connects TRBV7-2 to TRBJ2-7; the D gene is possibly TRBD2 (6 bases). CDR1 and CDR2 from the germline V gene are SGHTA and FQGNSA. The V gene lost 5 bases and the J gene lost 0 bases, with 8 bases spanning the gap. The CDR3 is made up of 13 amino acids. The CDR3 loop is CASSPDYSYEQYF. The CDR3 nucleotides read TGTGCCAGCAGCCCGGACTACTCCTACGAGCAGTACTTC.

The genes are TRBV7-9 and TRBJ1-2; TRBD1 matches at 7 bases. The V gene's germline CDR1 is SEHNR and CDR2 FQNEAQ (reference sequence). This CDR3 is built from 14 residues. The trim removed 5 bases at V and 7 bases at J, leaving 10 bases unmatched. The CDR3 sequence: CASSGRDREGGYTF. DNA of the CDR3: TGTGCCAGCAGCGGCCGGGACAGAGAAGGTGGCTACACCTTC.